This T cell receptor beta chain comes out of a study of OX40 agonist ivuxolimab in advanced cancers. Study-wide context: Past anti-PD-1, anti-PD-L1 or anti-CTLA-4 therapy was accepted, and roughly 42% had received some. Three partial responders included one hepatocellular carcinoma patient and two cutaneous melanoma patients.

Any history of autoimmune disease or systemic immunosuppression disqualified patients. The timepoints at which blood was sampled were baseline, cycle 4 day 1, and cycle 7 day 1. This clone was counted a few times. Germline CDR1 is SGHNT and CDR2 is YENEEA. V gave up 1 base and J gave up 7 bases; unmatched junction bases: 8. The CDR3 sequence is 17 residues long. The protocol was immunoSEQ multiplex PCR, while the TCRdb copy is restricted to in-frame clones and leaves out a portion. The data show just under 55,000 clones, approximately 80% seen once. The specimen comprised CD4+ or CD8+ T cells sorted from blood, sampled in a trial of the OX40 agonist ivuxolimab. V gene TRBV11-3 combines with J gene TRBJ2-1; 12 bases agree with TRBD2. This receptor was taken from an adult with an advanced solid tumor such as melanoma, head and neck, liver or kidney cancer. DNA of the CDR3: TGTGCCAGCAGCTTAGGCCTAACTAGCGGGGGGTCGAATGAGCAGTTCTTC. It specifies CASSLGLTSGGSNEQFF.